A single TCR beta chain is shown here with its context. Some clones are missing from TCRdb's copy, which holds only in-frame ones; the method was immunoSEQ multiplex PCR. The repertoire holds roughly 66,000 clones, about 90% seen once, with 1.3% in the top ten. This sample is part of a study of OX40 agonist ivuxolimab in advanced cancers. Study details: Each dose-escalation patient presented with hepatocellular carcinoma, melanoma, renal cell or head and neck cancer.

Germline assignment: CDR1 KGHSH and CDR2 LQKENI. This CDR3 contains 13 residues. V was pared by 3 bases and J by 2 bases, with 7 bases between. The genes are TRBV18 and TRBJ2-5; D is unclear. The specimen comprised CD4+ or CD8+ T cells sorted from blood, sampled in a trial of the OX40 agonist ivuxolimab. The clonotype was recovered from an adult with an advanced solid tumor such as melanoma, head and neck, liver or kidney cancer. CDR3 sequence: CASSPRLQETQYF. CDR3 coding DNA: TGTGCCAGCTCACCGAGGCTGCAAGAGACCCAGTACTTC.